The entry that follows covers one T cell receptor (beta chain) sequence. V shed 0 bases and J shed 4 bases, with 10 bases lying between them. The CDR3 consists of 15 residues. Looked up from germline, CDR1 is MGHRA and CDR2 is YSYEKL. This specimen belongs to a study of blood T cell repertoires in COVID-19. Study-wide context: Spain, Italy and the United States supplied samples that represented acute and convalescent COVID-19. In each case, the material was cDNA or gDNA derived from T cells, B-cell-depleted T cells, or PBMCs.

Assay: immunoSEQ multiplex PCR; the TCRdb copy retains only in-frame clones and omits some. The sample carries about 300,000 clones, 70% to 90% recorded once. Sequencing was done on a sample of PBMCs or T cells enriched from blood (not recorded which). The chain has TRBV4-1 and TRBJ1-3; D possibly corresponds to TRBD1 (5 bases). The TCR originated in a woman between 18 and 29 years old who had recovered from COVID-19. CDR3 loop: CASSQDFWGGNTIYF. The CDR3 DNA is TGCGCCAGCAGCCAAGATTTTTGGGGCGGAAACACCATATATTTT.